The 14 T cell receptor beta chains below come from one sample, sequenced in a study of metastatic and nonmetastatic thyroid tumors. TCRdb reanalyzed the PCR reads via MiXCR. The sample lists tens of thousands of clones; about 20% were seen once. Ahead of thyroid surgery, no patient had received treatment of any kind. Sequencing was performed on adjacent normal tissue. These receptor sequences come from a female donor with papillary thyroid cancer or a benign thyroid nodule (not recorded which). Some clones in this sample may be carry-over from other donors' samples.

The chain employs TRBV6-2 or TRBV6-3 and TRBJ2-1; D remains unclear. This CDR3 contains 12 residues. CDR1 is MNHEY, CDR2 SVGEGT, per germline. With 6 bases removed from V and 8 bases from J, the gap between germline ends came to 11 bases. CDR3 loop: CASSDTVDEQFF. The CDR3, as DNA: TGTGCCAGCAGCGACACGGTGGATGAGCAGTTCTTC.

This clone was seen ten or more times. This sample includes further DNA sequences coding for the same CDR3. The chain combines TRBV19 with TRBJ2-7; the D gene is possibly TRBD1 (7 bases). The CDR3 length is 16 residues. Trimming took 3 bases from V and 6 from J, leaving 21 bases between them. Germline-derived CDR1 and CDR2 are LNHDA and SQIVND (reference sequence). The CDR3 sequence: CASSMGGEGASGEQYF. The CDR3 nucleotides are TGTGCCAGTAGTATGGGGGGAGAGGGGGCCTCGGGCGAGCAGTACTTC.

This clone was counted ten times or more. The gene calls are TRBV28 and TRBJ2-5, with 11 bases that match TRBD2. CDR3 length: 16 amino acids. Germline loops: CDR1 MDHEN, CDR2 SYDVKM. V gave up 5 bases and J gave up 5 bases; unmatched junction bases: 10. CDR3 sequence (DNA): TGTGCCAGCAGTCAAATAGCGGGAGGGACGCAGGAGACCCAGTACTTC. Encoded protein: CASSQIAGGTQETQYF.

This clone was recorded at least ten times. The chain links TRBV7-2 to TRBJ2-7, with 10 bases fitting TRBD2. This CDR3 comprises 15 residues. V was pared by 4 bases and J by 4 bases, with 7 bases of the junction left unmatched. Germline CDR1 and CDR2: SGHTA and FQGNSA. CDR3 coding DNA: TGTGCCAGCAGCTACTGGGCTAGCGGGAGTTACGAGCAGTACTTC. This codes for CASSYWASGSYEQYF.

By frequency in the sample, this clone is medium-sized. The J gene is TRBJ2-6, the V gene TRBV28, with D uncertain. The length of the CDR3 is 15 residues. Germline loops: CDR1 MDHEN, CDR2 SYDVKM. Trimming shortened V by 5 bases and J by 4 bases, and 12 bases separated the two germline ends. The CDR3: CASSTGGSGANVLTF. The CDR3, as DNA: TGTGCCAGCAGTACCGGTGGCTCCGGGGCCAACGTCCTGACTTTC. The full variable domain, in which reference TRBV28 and TRBJ2-6 provide the parts outside the CDR3, is DVKVTQSSRYLVKRTGEKVFLECVQDMDHENMFWYRQDPGLGLRLIYFSYDVKMKEKGDIPEGYSVSREKKERFSLILESASTNQTSMYLCASSTGGSGANVLTFGAGSRLTVL.

This clone was recorded a few times. Compared with germline, one end of the junction differs, possibly owing to a read error. The chain employs TRBV6-1 and TRBJ2-5; 7 bases match TRBD2. CDR3 length: 17 residues. The V gene's germline CDR1 is MNHNS and CDR2 SASEGT. The CDR3 bases are TGTGCCAGCAGTGACGGCCCCGTGGGGCATCAGCGGGATACCCAGTGCTTC. This codes for CASSDGPVGHQRDTQCF.

Many counts were recorded for this clone. The chain recombines TRBV11-3 with TRBJ2-5, with 7 nucleotides matching TRBD2. Germline CDR1 and CDR2: SGHNT and YENEEA. Trimming at V came to 4 bases and at J to 5 bases, leaving 10 bases not matched to a gene. CDR3 length equals 15 residues. The CDR3 protein is CASSSTRTGGETQYF. DNA for the CDR3: TGTGCCAGCAGCTCCACGAGAACCGGGGGGGAGACCCAGTACTTC.

This clone was recorded a few times. A read error may explain this, as a much larger clone is one base away. This chain connects TRBV9 to TRBJ1-3; D remains ambiguous. This CDR3 has 14 residues. Germline values: CDR1 SGDLS, CDR2 YYNGEE. The CDR3 coding sequence is TGTGCCAGCAGCGTAGATTGGGCTGTAAACACCACATATTTT. As protein: CASSVDWAVNTTYF.

About this clone itself: A single base separates this from a much larger clone, so it may be a read error. The chain couples TRBV5-5 to TRBJ2-4; 8 bases match TRBD1. Germline trimming cut 6 bases from V and 5 bases from J; bases unmatched to any gene: 7. Germline V gives CDR1 SGHKS, CDR2 YYEKEE (reference sequence). This CDR3 spans 14 amino acids. CDR3 in DNA: TGTGCCAGCATCTTCCAGACAGGGGAAAACATTCAGTACTTC. Its translation: CASIFQTGENIQYF.

A note on this clone: The limits of the CDR3 on the DNA are not certain, so only TCRdb's listed CDR3 is given. This chain uses TRBV20-1 with TRBJ2-6. The CDR3 adds up to 17 amino acids, both ends counted. CDR1 is DFQATT, CDR2 SNEGSKA, per germline (reference sequence). This CDR3 reads CSAKSYECSSAANVLTF.

This clone has at least ten counts. The V call is TRBV2, the J call TRBJ1-1; D call uncertain. CDR1 and CDR2 (germline): SNHLY, FYNNEI. Trimming pared 4 bases from V and 1 base from J, leaving 7 bases between. This CDR3 contains 13 residues. CDR3 DNA: TGTGCCAGCAGTGGAGCGCGGAACACTGAAGCTTTCTTT. Translated, it gives CASSGARNTEAFF.

This clone was seen a handful of times. The chain carries TRBV6-6 and TRBJ1-2, with TRBD1 as a possible D gene (5 bases). Germline lookup yields CDR1 MNHNY and CDR2 SVGAGI (reference sequence). There are 15 residues in the CDR3. Trimming pared 2 bases from V and 2 bases from J, leaving 12 bases between. CDR3 nucleotide sequence: TGTGCCAGCAGTTACGCACGGACACCGAACTATGGCTACACCTTC. The encoded protein is CASSYARTPNYGYTF.

The chain employs TRBV6-2 or TRBV6-3 and TRBJ2-3; 8 bases line up with TRBD1. The V gene's germline CDR1 is MNHEY and CDR2 SVGEGT. The CDR3 contains 17 residues. V dropped 7 bases and J dropped 7; count of bases not matched to a gene: 19. CDR3 sequence (DNA): TGTGCCAGCATTTTCCAGGGGGCGCTGGTTACAGATTATACGCAGTATTTT. Residues: CASIFQGALVTDYTQYF.

The chain combines TRBV27 with TRBJ2-7; D is possibly TRBD2 (5 bases). The CDR3 is 13 residues long. Per the germline V gene, CDR1 is MNHEY and CDR2 is SMNVEV (reference sequence). The V gene lost 6 bases and the J gene lost 2 bases, with 11 bases spanning the gap. The CDR3 reads CASRTLAAYEQYF. CDR3 nucleotide sequence: TGTGCCAGCAGGACGCTAGCTGCCTACGAGCAGTACTTC.